Presented here are 15 T cell receptor beta chains from one specimen sequenced in a study of T cell responses to AZD1222 COVID-19 vaccine. The table came from immunoSEQ multiplex PCR; TCRdb's copy has only in-frame clones and leaves some out. The table shows approximately 170,000 clones, with 80% to 95% occurring only once. Source: peripheral blood, taken on day 0 of AZD1222 vaccination. The receptors were sampled from an adult in good health.

In its sample, this clone was seen once. The CDR3 spells CASSELAINTGELFF. CDR3 coding DNA: TGTGCCAGCAGTGAATTAGCGATCAACACCGGGGAGCTGTTTTTT. The chain combines TRBV6-1 with TRBJ2-2, with D possibly matching TRBD2 (5 bases). CDR3 length equals 15 residues. Between the trimmed V and J ends, which lost 2 bases and 2 bases, there was a span of 9 bases. Germline loops: CDR1 MNHNS, CDR2 SASEGT.

The table lists this clone with a few counts. This chain uses TRBV19 with TRBJ2-1, with a tentative D call TRBD1 (6 bases). Trimming cost V 6 bases and J 8 bases, with 14 bases left between them. The CDR3 loop spans 13 amino acids. CDR1 and CDR2 (germline): LNHDA, SQIVND (reference sequence). The CDR3 protein is CASSIPPGDEQFF. The CDR3 DNA reads TGTGCCAGTAGCATCCCCCCAGGGGATGAGCAGTTCTTC.

This clone turned up a few times. For the CDR3, the DNA is TGCGCCAGCAGCCTATACCAGGGAAACACCGGGGAGCTGTTTTTT. Amino acids: CASSLYQGNTGELFF. The chain links TRBV5-1 to TRBJ2-2, with a tentative D call TRBD1 (5 bases). The V gene's germline CDR1 is SGHRS and CDR2 YFSETQ. V lost 4 bases to trimming and J lost 2 bases, with 12 bases between them. This CDR3 spans 15 amino acids.

In its sample, this clone was seen once. The chain carries TRBV14 and TRBJ2-3; a weak D match, TRBD2 (5 bases). From germline, CDR1 is SGHDN and CDR2 FVKESK. Trimming removed 4 bases at V and 0 bases at J, with 20 bases between. This CDR3 has 18 residues. The DNA for the CDR3 is TGTGCCAGCAGCCGGCGATCTCAAGCGGTTACTAGCACAGATACGCAGTATTTT. Its protein product is CASSRRSQAVTSTDTQYF. The variable domain in full, with the rest retrieved from reference TRBV14 and TRBJ2-3, is EAGVTQFPSHSVIEKGQTVTLRCDPISGHDNLYWYRRVMGKEIKFLLHFVKESKQDESGMPNNRFLAERTGGTYSTLKVQPAELEDSGVYFCASSRRSQAVTSTDTQYFGPGTRLTVL.

CDR3 bases: TGTGCCAGCAGCTTAGGTCAGGCTAATCAGCCCCAGCATTTT. This encodes CASSLGQANQPQHF. The chain uses TRBV7-9 and TRBJ1-5, with unresolved D. The V end was cut by 1 base, the J end by 4 bases, with 8 bases between. This CDR3 is built from 14 residues. CDR1 and CDR2 from the germline V gene are SEHNR and FQNEAQ (reference sequence).

The chain joins TRBV10-3 to TRBJ1-2; unclear D gene. CDR3 length: 15 residues. V was pared by 0 bases and J by 2 bases, with 10 bases between. Per germline, CDR1 ENHRY and CDR2 SYGVKD. The CDR3 protein is CAISESTYENYGYTF. The CDR3 region has the DNA TGTGCCATCAGTGAGTCGACTTACGAGAACTATGGCTACACCTTC.

The chain has TRBV7-9 and TRBJ1-1, with a weak D call TRBD1 (6 bases). Trimming took 5 bases from V and 4 from J, leaving 17 bases between them. CDR1 SEHNR and CDR2 FQNEAQ come from the germline V gene (reference sequence). The CDR3 has 15 amino acids. CDR3 residues: CASSLGQGWGTEAFF. DNA for the CDR3: TGTGCCAGCAGCCTTGGGCAGGGGTGGGGCACTGAAGCTTTCTTT.

This chain's CDR3 is CASSYDTNTIYGYTF. DNA of the CDR3: TGTGCCAGCAGTTACGATACTAATACAATATATGGCTACACCTTC. The chain recombines TRBV6-5 with TRBJ1-2, with D hard to call. The germline V gene has CDR1 MNHEY and CDR2 SVGAGI. The CDR3 totals 15 residues. V gave up 2 bases and J gave up 5 bases, with 15 bases separating them.

This chain links TRBV6-5 with TRBJ2-2; the D is unclear. Germline loops: CDR1 MNHEY, CDR2 SVGAGI. This CDR3 is built from 14 residues. Between the trimmed V and J ends, which lost 6 bases and 7 bases, there was a span of 15 bases. The CDR3 reads CASRIRSGVGELFF. The CDR3 coding sequence is TGTGCCAGCAGAATAAGGAGTGGAGTCGGGGAGCTGTTTTTT.

This chain joins TRBV4-1 and TRBJ2-4; 7 bases are shared with TRBD2. The J segment lost 5 bases and the V segment lost 3 bases, leaving 10 bases of the junction unmatched. Germline CDR1 reads MGHRA; CDR2 reads YSYEKL. The CDR3 totals 16 residues. The CDR3 spells CASSQLNRTRENIQYF. The CDR3 DNA follows: TGCGCCAGCAGCCAGCTAAATCGGACTAGGGAAAACATTCAGTACTTC.

The chain is built from TRBV3-1 (or the pseudogene TRBV3-2) and TRBJ2-7; perhaps TRBD1 as D (5 bases). The CDR3 sequence is 18 residues long. CDR1 LGHDT and CDR2 YNNKEL come from the germline V gene (reference sequence). Trimming stripped 0 bases from V and 0 bases from J, with 18 bases between. In DNA form, the CDR3 reads TGTGCCAGCAGCCAAGAAGGGGTCTACCGGTTAGGCTCCTACGAGCAGTACTTC. Translated: CASSQEGVYRLGSYEQYF.

The chain recombines TRBV29-1 with TRBJ2-2, with TRBD1 identical over 7 bases. The CDR3 spans 12 residues. Germline lookup yields CDR1 SQVTM and CDR2 ANQGSEA. Germline trimming cut 4 bases from V and 6 bases from J; bases unmatched to any gene: 2. CDR3 loop: CSVGQGAGELFF. The DNA for the CDR3 is TGCAGCGTTGGACAGGGAGCCGGGGAGCTGTTTTTT.

The chain is built from TRBV29-1 and TRBJ2-7, with a tentative D call TRBD1 (5 bases). V lost 3 bases to trimming and J lost 2 bases, with 11 bases between them. CDR1 and CDR2 from the germline V gene are SQVTM and ANQGSEA. The CDR3 extends over 13 amino acids. CDR3 nucleotides: TGCAGCGTTGAGGAGACAGAGACCTACGAGCAGTACTTC. As protein: CSVEETETYEQYF.

V is TRBV7-9 and J is TRBJ1-5; the D is unclear. Germline V CDR1 and CDR2: SEHNR, FQNEAQ (reference sequence). Trimming removed 7 bases from V and 3 bases from J, with 13 bases in between. This CDR3 has 14 amino acids. The CDR3 coding sequence is TGTGCCAGCACGCCCGTAAGTCCCAATCAGCCCCAGCATTTT. As protein: CASTPVSPNQPQHF.

The gene calls are TRBV19 and TRBJ1-1; 10 bases match TRBD1. Trimming removed 6 bases from V and 3 bases from J; junction bases left unmatched: 10. The germline V gene encodes CDR1 LNHDA and CDR2 SQIVND (reference sequence). The CDR3 spans 16 residues. The CDR3 is CASRANTGTGDTEAFF. In DNA, the CDR3 is TGTGCCAGTAGGGCGAACACCGGGACAGGGGACACTGAAGCTTTCTTT.